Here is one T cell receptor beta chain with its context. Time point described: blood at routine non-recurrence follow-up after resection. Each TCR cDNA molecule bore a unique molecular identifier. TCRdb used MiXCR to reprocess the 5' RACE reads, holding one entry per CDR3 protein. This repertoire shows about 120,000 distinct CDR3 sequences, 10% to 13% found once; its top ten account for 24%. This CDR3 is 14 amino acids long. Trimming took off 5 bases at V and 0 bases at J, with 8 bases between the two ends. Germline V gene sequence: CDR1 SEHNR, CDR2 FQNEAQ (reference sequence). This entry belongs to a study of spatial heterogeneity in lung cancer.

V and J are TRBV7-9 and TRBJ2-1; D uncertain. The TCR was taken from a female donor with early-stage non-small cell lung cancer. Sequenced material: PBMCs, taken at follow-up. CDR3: CASSSARSYNEQFF. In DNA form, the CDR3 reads TGTGCCAGCAGCAGCGCCCGCTCCTACAATGAGCAGTTCTTC.